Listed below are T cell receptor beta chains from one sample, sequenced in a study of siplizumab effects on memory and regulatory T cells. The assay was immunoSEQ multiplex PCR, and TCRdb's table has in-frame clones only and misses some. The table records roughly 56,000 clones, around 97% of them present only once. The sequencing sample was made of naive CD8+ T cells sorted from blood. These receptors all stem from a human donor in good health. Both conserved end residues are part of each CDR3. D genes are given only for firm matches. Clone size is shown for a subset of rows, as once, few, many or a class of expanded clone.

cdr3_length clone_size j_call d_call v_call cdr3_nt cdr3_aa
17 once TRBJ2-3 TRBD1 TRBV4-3 TGCGCCAGCAGCCAAGATGGTCGGGGACAGATGGCAGATACGCAGTATTTT CASSQDGRGQMADTQYF
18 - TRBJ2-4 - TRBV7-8 TGTGCCAGCAGCTCTGGTCCCGGGACTCCAAGCCCCAAAAACATTCAGTACTTC CASSSGPGTPSPKNIQYF
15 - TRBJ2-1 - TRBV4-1 TGCGCCAGCAGCCAAGATCTGTCCTTCGGCAATGAGCAGTTCTTC CASSQDLSFGNEQFF
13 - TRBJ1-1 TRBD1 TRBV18 TGTGCCAGCTCAGGTACAGGGGGCACTGAAGCTTTCTTT CASSGTGGTEAFF
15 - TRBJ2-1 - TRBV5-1 TGCGCCAGCAGCTTAGCGGAAAGTGCCTACAATGAGCAGTTCTTC CASSLAESAYNEQFF
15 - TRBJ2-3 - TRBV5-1 TGCGCCAGCAGCTTAGAAGCGTCTTGGGCAGATACGCAGTATTTT CASSLEASWADTQYF
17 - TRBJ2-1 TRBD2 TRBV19 TGTGCCAGTAGTATCTTGACTAGCGGGAAATGGGGGAATGAGCAGTTCTTC CASSILTSGKWGNEQFF
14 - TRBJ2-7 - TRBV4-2 TGTGCCAGCAGCCACGACTTAGCCTCCTACGAGCAGTACTTC CASSHDLASYEQYF
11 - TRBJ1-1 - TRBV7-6 TGTGCCAGCATTTTGAACACTGAAGCTTTCTTT CASILNTEAFF
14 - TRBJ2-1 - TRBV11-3 TGTGCCAGCAGCCCCCCCGGCGGCTACAATGAGCAGTTCTTC CASSPPGGYNEQFF
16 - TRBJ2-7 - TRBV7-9 TGTGCCAGCAGCTCCCTGGACGGATCGAGCTCCTACGAGCAGTACTTC CASSSLDGSSSYEQYF
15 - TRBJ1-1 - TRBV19 TGTGCCAGTAGTATAGGGCGAGGGTCTTACACTGAAGCTTTCTTT CASSIGRGSYTEAFF
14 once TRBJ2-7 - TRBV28 TGTGCCAGCAGTTCCCCGACTATCTCCTACGAGCAGTACTTC CASSSPTISYEQYF
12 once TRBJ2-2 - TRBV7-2 TGTGCCAGCAGCCCAATCGCCGGGGAGCTGTTTTTT CASSPIAGELFF
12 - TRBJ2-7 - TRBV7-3 TGTGCCAGCAGCCCCCTCTCCTACGAGCAGTACTTC CASSPLSYEQYF